This TCR beta chain was documented in a study of blood T cell repertoires in COVID-19. Study as a whole: Donors in the United States, Italy and Spain gave samples during acute or convalescent COVID-19.

Produced via immunoSEQ multiplex PCR; TCRdb's table is partial and in-frame only. The sample has approximately 300,000 clones, around 90% seen once; the top ten hold approximately 2.2%. Germline V gene sequence: CDR1 MGHRA, CDR2 YSYEKL. The CDR3 runs to 15 residues. The V and J ends lost 1 base and 4 bases respectively, with 13 bases between them. The source is a man younger than 35 with active or convalescent COVID-19. The sample was peripheral blood. The rearrangement uses TRBV4-1 and TRBJ1-1, with unresolved D. The CDR3 DNA reads as TGCGCCAGCAGCCAAGCTCCTACCGGGGTCACTGAAGCTTTCTTT. It translates to CASSQAPTGVTEAFF.